This paragraph reports one T cell receptor beta chain. Its antigen is unknown. Relative to the germline gene, one junction end is altered; a read error may explain this. These data come from a study of T cell responses to AZD1222 COVID-19 vaccine. TCRdb's table, derived via immunoSEQ multiplex PCR, lists solely in-frame clones and lacks some. The sample includes more than 85,000 clones, 88% of them seen just once. Study results and caveats: Donors skewed white British and female; clonal diversity was possibly underestimated. Elevations in Spike-specific TCR breadth and depth followed administration of two AZD1222 doses.

From germline, CDR1 is LGHDT and CDR2 YNNKEL (reference sequence). The CDR3 consists of 14 residues. The starting material was peripheral blood, obtained on day 0 of AZD1222 vaccination. The gene calls are TRBV3-1 (or the pseudogene TRBV3-2) and TRBJ1-2; perhaps TRBD1 as D (6 bases). This receptor was identified in an adult in good health. In nucleotides, the CDR3 is TGTGCCAGCAGCCTCCGGACAGCTAATTATGGCTACACCTTC. This sequence encodes CASSLRTANYGYTF.